The entry that follows covers one TCR beta chain sequence. Clones were read by immunoSEQ multiplex PCR, and TCRdb kept only the in-frame ones, dropping some. This sample has roughly 100,000 clones; around four fifths occur once, and the top ten carry around 2.9%. This record comes from a study of T cell clones after liver transplantation. On the study more broadly: Samples came pre-transplant, pre-randomization before withdrawal, and post-randomization after withdrawal ended.

The CDR3 spans 16 residues. This sequence was found in a human patient who received a liver transplant. The T cells may partly be graft donor cells. This chain joins TRBV21-1 and TRBJ1-1. TRBV21-1 is termed a pseudogene. The sequences come from CD4+ T cells from blood, collected 47 months after liver transplant. The DNA of the CDR3 is TGTGCCAGCAGCAAAGACTCGTTGGGCCCGGGCTCTGAAGCTTTCTTT. This gives the protein CASSKDSLGPGSEAFF.